This TCR beta chain was recorded in a study of blood T cells in healthy people across ages. Study observations and caveats: Long-lived donors exceeded aged donors in naive CD4+ cells and diversity. Naive T cell percentage showed a strong correlation with TCR beta diversity.

As for this clonotype: Its matching antigen is unknown.

A J-beta primer mix and a sample-barcoded 5' primer were used in a second PCR of roughly 7 to 12 cycles. TCRdb re-derived calls from the 5' RACE reads in MiXCR, one entry per CDR3 protein. This sample has approximately 800,000 distinct CDR3 sequences, with less than 60% found just once. This TCR was sampled from an elderly man in good health. Material for sequencing was blood.

The chain's CDR3 is CSAGTLNYGYTF. CDR3 in DNA: TGCAGTGCTGGGACCCTTAACTATGGCTACACCTTC. The chain has TRBV20-1 and TRBJ1-2, with a tentative D call TRBD1 (5 bases). The CDR3 has 12 residues. CDR1 and CDR2 from the germline V gene are DFQATT and SNEGSKA (reference sequence). V lost 5 bases and J lost 1, with 8 bases in between.